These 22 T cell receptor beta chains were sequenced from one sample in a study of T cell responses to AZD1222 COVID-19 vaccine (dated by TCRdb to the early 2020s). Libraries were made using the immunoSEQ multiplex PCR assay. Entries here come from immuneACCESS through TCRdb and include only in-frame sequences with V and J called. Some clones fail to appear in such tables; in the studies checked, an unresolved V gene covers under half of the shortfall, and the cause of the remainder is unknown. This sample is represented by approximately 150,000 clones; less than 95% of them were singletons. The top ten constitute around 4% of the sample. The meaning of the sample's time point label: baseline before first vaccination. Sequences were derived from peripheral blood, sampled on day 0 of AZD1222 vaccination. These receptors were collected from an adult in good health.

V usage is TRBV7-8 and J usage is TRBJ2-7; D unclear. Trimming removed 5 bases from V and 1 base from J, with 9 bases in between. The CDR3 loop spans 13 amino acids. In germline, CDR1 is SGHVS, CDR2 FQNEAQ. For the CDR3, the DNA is TGTGCCAGCAGCCCCGAGAATTCCTACGAGCAGTACTTC. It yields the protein CASSPENSYEQYF.

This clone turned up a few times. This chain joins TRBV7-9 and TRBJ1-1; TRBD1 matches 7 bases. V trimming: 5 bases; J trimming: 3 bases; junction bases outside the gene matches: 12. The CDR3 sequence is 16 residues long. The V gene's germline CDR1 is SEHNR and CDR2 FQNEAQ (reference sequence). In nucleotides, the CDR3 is TGTGCCAGCAGCATCCCGACAGGGTGGAGTGACACTGAAGCTTTCTTT. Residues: CASSIPTGWSDTEAFF.

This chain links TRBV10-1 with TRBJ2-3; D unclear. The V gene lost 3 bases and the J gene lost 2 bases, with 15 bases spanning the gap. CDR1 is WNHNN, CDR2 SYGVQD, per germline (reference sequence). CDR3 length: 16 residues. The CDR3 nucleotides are TGCGCCAGCAGTGATCATCGGACGGAATCCACAGATACGCAGTATTTT. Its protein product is CASSDHRTESTDTQYF.

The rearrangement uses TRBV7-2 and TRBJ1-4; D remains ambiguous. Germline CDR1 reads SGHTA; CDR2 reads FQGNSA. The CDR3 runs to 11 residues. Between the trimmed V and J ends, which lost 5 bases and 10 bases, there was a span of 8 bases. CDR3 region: CASSQGLKLFF. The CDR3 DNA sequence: TGTGCCAGCAGCCAAGGGCTAAAACTGTTTTTT.

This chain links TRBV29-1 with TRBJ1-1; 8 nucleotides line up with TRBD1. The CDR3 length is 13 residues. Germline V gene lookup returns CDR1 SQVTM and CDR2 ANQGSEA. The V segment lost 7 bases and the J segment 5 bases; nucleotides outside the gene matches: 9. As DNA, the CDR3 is TGCAGCGCCCCCGGACAGGGATGGACTGAAGCTTTCTTT. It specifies CSAPGQGWTEAFF. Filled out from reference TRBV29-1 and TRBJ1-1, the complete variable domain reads SAVISQKPSRDICQRGTSLTIQCQVDSQVTMMFWYRQQPGQSLTLIATANQGSEATYESGFVIDKFPISRPNLTFSTLTVSNMSPEDSSIYLCSAPGQGWTEAFFGQGTRLTVV.

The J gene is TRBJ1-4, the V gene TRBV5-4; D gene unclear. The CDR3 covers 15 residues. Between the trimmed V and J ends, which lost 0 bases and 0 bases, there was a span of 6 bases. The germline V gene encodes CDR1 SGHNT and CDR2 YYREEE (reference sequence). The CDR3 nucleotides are TGTGCCAGCAGCTTGGATGGGTCAACTAATGAAAAACTGTTTTTT. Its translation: CASSLDGSTNEKLFF.

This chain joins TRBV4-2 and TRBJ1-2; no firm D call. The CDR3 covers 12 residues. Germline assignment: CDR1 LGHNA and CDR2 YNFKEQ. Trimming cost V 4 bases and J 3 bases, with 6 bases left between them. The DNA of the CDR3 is TGTGCCAGCAGCCCCGGCCACTATGGCTACACCTTC. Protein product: CASSPGHYGYTF.

CDR3 sequence reads: CASSEERWQINEQFF. The CDR3 DNA sequence: TGTGCCAGCAGTGAAGAAAGGTGGCAGATCAATGAGCAGTTCTTC. The genes are TRBV6-1 and TRBJ2-1; D is unresolved. The CDR3 consists of 15 residues. Trimming took 1 base from V and 6 from J, leaving 13 bases between them. CDR1 is MNHNS, CDR2 SASEGT, per germline.

The CDR3, as DNA: TGCGCCAGCAGCCAAACCACGAGCTCTGGAAACACCATATATTTT. Protein product: CASSQTTSSGNTIYF. V and J are TRBV4-1 and TRBJ1-3; D call uncertain. CDR1 is MGHRA, CDR2 YSYEKL, per germline. V was pared by 2 bases and J by 0 bases, with 8 bases between. The CDR3 has 15 amino acids.

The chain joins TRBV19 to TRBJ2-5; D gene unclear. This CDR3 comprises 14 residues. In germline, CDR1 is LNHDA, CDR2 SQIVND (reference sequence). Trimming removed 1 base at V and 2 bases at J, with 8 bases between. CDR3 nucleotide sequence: TGTGCCAGTAGTATAGTGAAGGGACAAGAGACCCAGTACTTC. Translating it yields CASSIVKGQETQYF. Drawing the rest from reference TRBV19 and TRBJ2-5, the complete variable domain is DGGITQSPKYLFRKEGQNVTLSCEQNLNHDAMYWYRQDPGQGLRLIYYSQIVNDFQKGDIAEGYSVSREKKESFPLTVTSAQKNPTAFYLCASSIVKGQETQYFGPGTRLLVL.

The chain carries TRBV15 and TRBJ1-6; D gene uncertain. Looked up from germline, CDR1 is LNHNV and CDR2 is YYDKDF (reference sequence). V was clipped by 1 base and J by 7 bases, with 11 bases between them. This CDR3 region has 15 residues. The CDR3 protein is CATSRGFTGNSPLHF. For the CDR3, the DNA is TGTGCCACCAGCAGAGGGTTCACGGGAAATTCACCCCTCCACTTT. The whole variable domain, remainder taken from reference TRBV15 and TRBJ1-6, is DAMVIQNPRYQVTQFGKPVTLSCSQTLNHNVMYWYQQKSSQAPKLLFHYYDKDFNNEADTPDNFQSRRPNTSFCFLDIRSPGLGDTAMYLCATSRGFTGNSPLHFGNGTRLTVT.

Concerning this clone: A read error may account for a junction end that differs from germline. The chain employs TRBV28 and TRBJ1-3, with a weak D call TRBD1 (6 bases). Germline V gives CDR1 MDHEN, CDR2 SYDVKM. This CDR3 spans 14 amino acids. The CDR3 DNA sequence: TGTGCCAGCAGTTTAAGGGGATCCAACACAGGGTTGGATTTT. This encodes CASSLRGSNTGLDF. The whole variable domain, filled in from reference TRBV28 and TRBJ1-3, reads DVKVTQSSRYLVKRTGEKVFLECVQDMDHENMFWYRQDPGLGLRLIYFSYDVKMKEKGDIPEGYSVSREKKERFSLILESASTNQTSMYLCASSLRGSNTGLDFGEGSWLTVV.

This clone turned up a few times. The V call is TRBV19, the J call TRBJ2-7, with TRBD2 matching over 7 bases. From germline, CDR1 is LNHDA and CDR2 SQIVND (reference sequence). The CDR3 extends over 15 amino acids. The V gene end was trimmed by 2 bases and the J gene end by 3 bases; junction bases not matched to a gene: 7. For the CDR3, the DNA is TGTGCCAGTAGTATAAGCGGGACTCTCAGCTACGAGCAGTACTTC. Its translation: CASSISGTLSYEQYF. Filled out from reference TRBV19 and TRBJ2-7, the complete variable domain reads DGGITQSPKYLFRKEGQNVTLSCEQNLNHDAMYWYRQDPGQGLRLIYYSQIVNDFQKGDIAEGYSVSREKKESFPLTVTSAQKNPTAFYLCASSISGTLSYEQYFGPGTRLTVT.

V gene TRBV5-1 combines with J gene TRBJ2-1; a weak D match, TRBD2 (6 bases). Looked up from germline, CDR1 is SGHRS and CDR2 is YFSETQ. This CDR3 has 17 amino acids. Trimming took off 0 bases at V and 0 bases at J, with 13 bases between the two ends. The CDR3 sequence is CASSLGAGKSSYNEQFF. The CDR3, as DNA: TGCGCCAGCAGCTTGGGGGCGGGAAAAAGCTCCTACAATGAGCAGTTCTTC.

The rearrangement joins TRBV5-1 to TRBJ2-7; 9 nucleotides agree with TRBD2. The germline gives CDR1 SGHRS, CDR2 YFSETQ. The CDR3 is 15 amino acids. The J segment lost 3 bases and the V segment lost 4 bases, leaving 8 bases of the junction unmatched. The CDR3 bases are TGCGCCAGCAGCGAGGGGACTAGCCTCTACTACGAGCAGTACTTC. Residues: CASSEGTSLYYEQYF.

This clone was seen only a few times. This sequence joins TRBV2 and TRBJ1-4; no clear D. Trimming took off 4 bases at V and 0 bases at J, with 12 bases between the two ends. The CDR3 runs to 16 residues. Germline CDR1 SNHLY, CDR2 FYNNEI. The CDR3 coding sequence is TGTGCCAGCAGTGCCTCTGGCTCCGCAACTAATGAAAAACTGTTTTTT. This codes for CASSASGSATNEKLFF.

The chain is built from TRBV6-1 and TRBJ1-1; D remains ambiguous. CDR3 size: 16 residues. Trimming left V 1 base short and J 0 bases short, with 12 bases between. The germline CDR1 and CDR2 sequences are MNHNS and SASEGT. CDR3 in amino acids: CASSEVGAAMNTEAFF. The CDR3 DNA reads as TGTGCCAGCAGTGAAGTGGGCGCGGCTATGAACACTGAAGCTTTCTTT.

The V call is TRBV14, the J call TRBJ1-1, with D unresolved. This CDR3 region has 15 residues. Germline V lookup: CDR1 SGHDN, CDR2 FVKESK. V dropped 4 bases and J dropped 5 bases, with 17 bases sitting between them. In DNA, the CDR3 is TGTGCCAGCAGCCCCTTTCACAGTCTTGAGACTGAAGCTTTCTTT. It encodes CASSPFHSLETEAFF.

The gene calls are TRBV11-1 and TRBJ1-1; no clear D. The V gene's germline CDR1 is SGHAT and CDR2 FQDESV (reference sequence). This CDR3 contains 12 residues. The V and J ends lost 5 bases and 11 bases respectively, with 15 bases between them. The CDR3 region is CASSVGGRAAFF. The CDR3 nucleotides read TGTGCCAGCAGCGTAGGAGGGAGGGCTGCTTTCTTT.

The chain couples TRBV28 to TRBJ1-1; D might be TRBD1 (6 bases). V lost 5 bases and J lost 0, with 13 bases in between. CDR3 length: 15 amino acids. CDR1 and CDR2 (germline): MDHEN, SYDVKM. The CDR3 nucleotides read TGTGCCAGCAGTGGGCAGGACAGACTGAACACTGAAGCTTTCTTT. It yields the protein CASSGQDRLNTEAFF.

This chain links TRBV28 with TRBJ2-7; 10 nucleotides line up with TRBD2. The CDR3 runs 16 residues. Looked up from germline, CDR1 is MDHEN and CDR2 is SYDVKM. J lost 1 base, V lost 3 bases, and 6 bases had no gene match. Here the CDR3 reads CASSFATSGRSYEQYF. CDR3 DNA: TGTGCCAGCAGTTTCGCGACTAGCGGGCGATCCTACGAGCAGTACTTC. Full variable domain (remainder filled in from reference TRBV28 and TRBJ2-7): DVKVTQSSRYLVKRTGEKVFLECVQDMDHENMFWYRQDPGLGLRLIYFSYDVKMKEKGDIPEGYSVSREKKERFSLILESASTNQTSMYLCASSFATSGRSYEQYFGPGTRLTVT.

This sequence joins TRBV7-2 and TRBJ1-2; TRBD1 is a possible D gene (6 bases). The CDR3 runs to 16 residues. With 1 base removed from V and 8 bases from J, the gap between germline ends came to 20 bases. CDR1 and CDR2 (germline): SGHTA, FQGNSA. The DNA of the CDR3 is TGTGCCAGCAGCTTAGACCGGTTTGGGGGGGCGCGGGGCTACACCTTC. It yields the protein CASSLDRFGGARGYTF.